These T cell receptor beta chains were read from a single sample in a study of cytomegalovirus exposure and HLA in healthy donors. Method: immunoSEQ multiplex PCR; TCRdb's copy keeps in-frame clones and lacks some. The repertoire holds about 64,000 clones, 85% to 95% seen once, with under 6.5% in the top ten. The specimen sequenced was PBMCs. The source is a woman in her late teens or twenties in good health and CMV-seropositive. Both conserved end residues are part of each CDR3. Each record gives: J gene, D gene, V gene, clone size, CDR3 DNA, CDR3 protein. D genes are given only for firm matches. Size is omitted from some rows. Given values are once, few, many or a class for expanded clones.

TRBJ2-2 TRBD1 TRBV7-2 NA TGTGCCAGCAGCACCAGGGGGCCCGACACCGGGGAGCTGTTTTTT CASSTRGPDTGELFF
TRBJ2-7 NA TRBV25-1 NA TGTGCCAGCAGTGAATATGGGACTTCCGCCCCGTACTTC CASSEYGTSAPYF
TRBJ2-2 NA TRBV5-1 NA TGCGCCAGCAGCTTGGCTCTAGCTGACACCGGGGAGCTGTTTTTT CASSLALADTGELFF
TRBJ2-5 TRBD2 TRBV30 NA TGTGCCTGGAGTGTAGGAGCTAGCGGGAGCCTGGAGACCCAGTACTTC CAWSVGASGSLETQYF
TRBJ2-5 NA TRBV14 NA TGTGCCAGCAGCCAAGAGGGCCAGGAGACCCAGTACTTC CASSQEGQETQYF
TRBJ2-7 NA TRBV5-4 NA TGTGCCAGCAGCTTGGTCCAGGGGACGTACGAGCAGTACTTC CASSLVQGTYEQYF
TRBJ2-5 TRBD2 TRBV7-2 NA TGTGCCAGCACCCCGTATAGCGGGGGGGAGGGGGAGACCCAGTACTTC CASTPYSGGEGETQYF
TRBJ1-3 NA TRBV5-4 NA TGTGCCAGCAGCCCCCGGGGGGCAGCTGGAAACACCATATATTTT CASSPRGAAGNTIYF
TRBJ1-6 TRBD1 TRBV7-2 NA TGTGCCAGCAGCTCCGGGACAGGGAGGTATTCACCCCTCCACTTT CASSSGTGRYSPLHF
TRBJ2-7 TRBD2 TRBV27 NA TGTGCCAGCAGTTTAGCGGGAGGGCCTTACGAGCAGTACTTC CASSLAGGPYEQYF
TRBJ1-5 TRBD1 TRBV30 NA TGTGCCTGGAGTCCGGGACAGCCGAATCAGCCCCAGCATTTT CAWSPGQPNQPQHF
TRBJ2-7 NA TRBV19 NA TGTGCCAGTAGTATAGTACCCAGGGGCGAGCAGTACTTC CASSIVPRGEQYF
TRBJ2-5 TRBD1 TRBV6-1 NA TGTGCCAGCAGTGAGCCGGGACAGGGAGAGACCCAGTACTTC CASSEPGQGETQYF
TRBJ2-7 TRBD1 TRBV6-1 NA TGTGCCAGCAGTGAAAGTCAGGGGGACGAGCAGTACTTC CASSESQGDEQYF
TRBJ2-6 NA TRBV19 NA TGTGCCAGTAGTCCCCCTTCAGGGGCCTCTGGGGCCAACGTCCTGACTTTC CASSPPSGASGANVLTF
TRBJ1-5 NA TRBV19 NA TGTGCCAGTAATGCACAGGGTTTTCTTAGCAATCAGCCCCAGCATTTT CASNAQGFLSNQPQHF
TRBJ2-2 TRBD1 TRBV11-2 NA TGTGCCAGCAGCGCTAGACAGGGGCCCACCGGGGAGCTGTTTTTT CASSARQGPTGELFF
TRBJ2-7 NA TRBV6-1 NA TGTGCCAGCAGTGATCGATGGGCTCTCGAGCAGTACTTC CASSDRWALEQYF
TRBJ1-3 NA TRBV7-2 NA TGTGCCTCTCGGGGGAATGGAAACACCATATATTTT CASRGNGNTIYF
TRBJ2-1 NA TRBV19 NA TGTGCCAGTAGTCCGGAATCAGGGTCTGACAATGAGCAGTTCTTC CASSPESGSDNEQFF
TRBJ2-7 NA TRBV19 once TGTGCCAGTAGTATCAACAGGGACTACGAGCAGTACTTC CASSINRDYEQYF
TRBJ2-2 TRBD1 TRBV4-2 NA TGTGCCAGCAGCCGAGACAGGGGGCGAGGGACCGGGGAGCTGTTTTTT CASSRDRGRGTGELFF